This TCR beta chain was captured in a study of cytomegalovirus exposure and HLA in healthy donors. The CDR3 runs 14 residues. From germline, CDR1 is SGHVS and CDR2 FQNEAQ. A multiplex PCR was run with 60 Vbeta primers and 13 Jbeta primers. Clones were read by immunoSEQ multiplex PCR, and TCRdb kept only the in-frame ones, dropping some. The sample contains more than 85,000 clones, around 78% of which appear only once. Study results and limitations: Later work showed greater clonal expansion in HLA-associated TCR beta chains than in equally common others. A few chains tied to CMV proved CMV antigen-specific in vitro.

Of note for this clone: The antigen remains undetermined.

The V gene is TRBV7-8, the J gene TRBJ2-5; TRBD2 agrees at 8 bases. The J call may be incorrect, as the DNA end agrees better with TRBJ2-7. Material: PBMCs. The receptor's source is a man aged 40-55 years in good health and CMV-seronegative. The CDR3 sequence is CASSLSAGGYEQYF. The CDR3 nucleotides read TGTGCCAGCAGCTTATCGGCGGGGGGCTACGAGCAGTACTTC.